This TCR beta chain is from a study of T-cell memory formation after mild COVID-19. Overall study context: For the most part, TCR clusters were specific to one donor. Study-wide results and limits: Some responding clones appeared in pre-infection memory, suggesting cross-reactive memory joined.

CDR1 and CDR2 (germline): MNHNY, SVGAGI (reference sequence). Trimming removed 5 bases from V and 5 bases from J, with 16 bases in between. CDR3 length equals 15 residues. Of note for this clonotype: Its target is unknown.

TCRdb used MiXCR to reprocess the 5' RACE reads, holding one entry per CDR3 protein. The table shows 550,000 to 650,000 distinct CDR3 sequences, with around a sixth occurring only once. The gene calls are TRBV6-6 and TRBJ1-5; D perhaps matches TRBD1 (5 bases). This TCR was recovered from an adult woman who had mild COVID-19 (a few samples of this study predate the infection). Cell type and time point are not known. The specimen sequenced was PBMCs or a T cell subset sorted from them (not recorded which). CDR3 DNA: TGTGCCAGCAGTCCCGAGGGGCGAAGCGATCAGCCCCAGCATTTT. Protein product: CASSPEGRSDQPQHF.